The T cell receptor (beta chain) under discussion was sequenced for a study of blood T cell repertoires in COVID-19. Study-wide context: PBMCs, B-cell-depleted T cells, or T cells provided the cDNA or gDNA that made up the material.

Remarks on this clone: The junction departs from the called germline gene at one end, perhaps through a read error.

Per the authors' pipeline: Amplification from reference gene primers served as the basis for estimated nucleated cell counts. Method: immunoSEQ multiplex PCR; TCRdb's copy keeps in-frame clones and lacks some. The V and J calls and the clone size are those of that table, but D and trimming were determined from the DNA. Among under 350,000 clones listed, approximately 85% were seen once. CDR1 and CDR2 from the germline V gene are SGHRS and YFSETQ. CDR3 length equals 15 residues. The clonotype comes from a human donor in a cohort sampled during active COVID-19. The sample comprised peripheral blood. The chain couples TRBV5-1 to TRBJ1-1; a weak D match, TRBD1 (6 bases). The CDR3 bases are TGCGCCAGCACCTTGGATGGACAGCGAAACACTGAAGCTTTCTTT. It is translated as CASTLDGQRNTEAFF.